This T cell receptor beta chain was obtained from a study of T cell responses to AZD1222 COVID-19 vaccine. Study-wide results and caveats: Reports say nearly half of spike-specific TCRs go after unmutated variant regions.

Comment on this clone: What it binds is not known.

Data came from immunoSEQ multiplex PCR; TCRdb stores just in-frame clones and leaves some out. This sample yields 100,000 to 130,000 clones, of which about 86% are seen a single time; about 3% belongs to the top ten. The sequence was obtained from an adult in good health. The source was peripheral blood, collected on day 0 of AZD1222 vaccination.

The CDR3 region is CAWSLRTGRGETQYF. The DNA for the CDR3 is TGTGCCTGGAGTCTCAGGACAGGGCGTGGGGAGACCCAGTACTTC. This chain uses TRBV30 with TRBJ2-5; 8 bases agree with TRBD1. The length of the CDR3 is 15 residues. V lost 2 bases and J lost 5; bases outside the gene matches: 10. Germline loops: CDR1 GTSNPN, CDR2 SVGIG (reference sequence).